This T cell receptor beta chain was profiled in a study of T cells after posttransplantation cyclophosphamide. TCRdb's table, derived via immunoSEQ multiplex PCR, lists solely in-frame clones and lacks some. The data hold about 5,900 clones, with 1.5% to 2% observed a single time. This clone occurred a few times. A marrow graft followed busulfan-fludarabine conditioning, with cyclophosphamide on days +3 and +4. CDR3 length equals 15 residues. The germline gives CDR1 SGHVS, CDR2 FQNEAQ. The V gene end was trimmed by 2 bases and the J gene end by 6 bases; junction bases not matched to a gene: 7. This chain links TRBV7-8 with TRBJ2-1; 7 nucleotides align to TRBD1. The material sequenced was PBMCs, taken about 230 days after a stem cell transplant with posttransplant cyclophosphamide. The receptor comes from a male patient in his thirties who received an allogeneic stem cell transplant from a related donor, was CMV-positive, and had no GVHD. Some T cells may be transferred from the graft donor. The CDR3 reads CASSLYLGQFNEQFF. Here the CDR3 DNA reads TGTGCCAGCAGCTTATATCTGGGACAGTTCAATGAGCAGTTCTTC.